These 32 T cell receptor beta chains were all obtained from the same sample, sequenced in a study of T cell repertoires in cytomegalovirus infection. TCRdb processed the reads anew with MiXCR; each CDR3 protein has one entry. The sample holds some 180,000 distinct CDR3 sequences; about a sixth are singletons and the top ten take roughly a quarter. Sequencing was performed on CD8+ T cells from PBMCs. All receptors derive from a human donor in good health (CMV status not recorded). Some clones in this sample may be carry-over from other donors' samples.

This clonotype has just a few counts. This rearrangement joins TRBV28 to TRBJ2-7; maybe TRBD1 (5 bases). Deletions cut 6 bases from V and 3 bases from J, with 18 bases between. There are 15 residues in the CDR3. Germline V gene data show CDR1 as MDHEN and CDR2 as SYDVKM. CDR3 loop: CASSPQGRINYEQYF. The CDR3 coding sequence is TGTGCCAGCAGCCCCCAGGGTAGGATAAACTACGAGCAGTACTTC.

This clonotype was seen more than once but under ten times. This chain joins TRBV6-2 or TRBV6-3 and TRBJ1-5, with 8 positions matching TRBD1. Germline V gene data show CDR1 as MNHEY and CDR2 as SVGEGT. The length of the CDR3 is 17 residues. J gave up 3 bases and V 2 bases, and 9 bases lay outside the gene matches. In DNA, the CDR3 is TGTGCCAGCAGTTACACCCCCTGGACAGGGACCAATCAGCCCCAGCATTTT. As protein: CASSYTPWTGTNQPQHF.

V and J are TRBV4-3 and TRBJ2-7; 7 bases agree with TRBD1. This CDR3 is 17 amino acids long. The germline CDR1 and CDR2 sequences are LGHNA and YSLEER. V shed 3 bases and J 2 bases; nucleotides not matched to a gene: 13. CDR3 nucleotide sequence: TGCGCCAGCAGCCAGTACTTAACAGGGGTAGGGACCTACGAGCAGTACTTC. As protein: CASSQYLTGVGTYEQYF.

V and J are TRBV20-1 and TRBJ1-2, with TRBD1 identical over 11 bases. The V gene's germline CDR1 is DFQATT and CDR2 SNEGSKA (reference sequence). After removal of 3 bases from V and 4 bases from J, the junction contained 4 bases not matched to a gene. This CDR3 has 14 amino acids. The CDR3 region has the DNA TGCAGTGCTAGGGACAGGGGGCAGGCCTATGGCTACACCTTC. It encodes CSARDRGQAYGYTF.

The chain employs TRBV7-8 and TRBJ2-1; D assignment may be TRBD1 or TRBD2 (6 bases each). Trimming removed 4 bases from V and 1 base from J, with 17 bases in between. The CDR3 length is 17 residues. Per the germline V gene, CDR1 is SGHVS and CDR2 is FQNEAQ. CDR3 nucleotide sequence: TGTGCCAGCAGCTACATGGGTGGGGGGCCGTCCTACAATGAGCAGTTCTTC. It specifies CASSYMGGGPSYNEQFF.

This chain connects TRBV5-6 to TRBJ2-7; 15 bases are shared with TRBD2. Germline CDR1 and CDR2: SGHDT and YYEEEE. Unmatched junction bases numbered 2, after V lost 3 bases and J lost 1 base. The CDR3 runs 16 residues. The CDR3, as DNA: TGTGCCAGCAGCTCGGGACTAGCGGGGGGATCCTACGAGCAGTACTTC. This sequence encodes CASSSGLAGGSYEQYF.

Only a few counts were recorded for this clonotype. The CDR3 sequence: CASSQWQDYEQYF. The CDR3 DNA is TGCGCCAGCAGCCAATGGCAGGACTACGAGCAGTACTTC. The V gene is TRBV4-1, the J gene TRBJ2-7, with D unresolved. V was shortened by 2 bases and J by 3 bases, with 8 bases between the two germline ends. This CDR3 contains 13 residues. Looked up from germline, CDR1 is MGHRA and CDR2 is YSYEKL.

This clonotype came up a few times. CDR3 loop: CASSYGTRGEDGYTF. DNA of the CDR3: TGTGCCAGCAGTTACGGGACAAGGGGGGAAGATGGCTACACCTTC. V usage is TRBV12-3 or TRBV12-4 and J usage is TRBJ1-2; TRBD1 might be the D (6 bases). V lost 4 bases and J lost 6, with 18 bases in between. CDR3 length: 15 residues.

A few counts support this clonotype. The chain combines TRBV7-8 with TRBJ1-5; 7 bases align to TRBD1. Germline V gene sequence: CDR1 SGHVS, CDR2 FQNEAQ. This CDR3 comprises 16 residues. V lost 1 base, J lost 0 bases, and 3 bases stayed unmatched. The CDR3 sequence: CASSLVTGHSNQPQHF. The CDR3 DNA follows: TGTGCCAGCAGCTTAGTGACAGGGCATAGCAATCAGCCCCAGCATTTT.

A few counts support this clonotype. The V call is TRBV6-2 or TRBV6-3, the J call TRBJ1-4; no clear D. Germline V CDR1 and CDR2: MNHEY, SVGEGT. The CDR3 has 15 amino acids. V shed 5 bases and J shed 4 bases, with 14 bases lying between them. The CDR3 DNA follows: TGTGCCAGCAGTACTCTACGGACGCTTAATGAAAAACTGTTTTTT. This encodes CASSTLRTLNEKLFF.

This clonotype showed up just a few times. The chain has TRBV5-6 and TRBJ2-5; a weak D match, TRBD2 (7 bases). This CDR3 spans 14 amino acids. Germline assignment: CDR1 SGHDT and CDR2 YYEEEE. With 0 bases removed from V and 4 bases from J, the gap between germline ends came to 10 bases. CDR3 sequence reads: CASSLEGGGETQYF. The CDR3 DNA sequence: TGTGCCAGCAGCTTGGAGGGGGGGGGAGAGACCCAGTACTTC.

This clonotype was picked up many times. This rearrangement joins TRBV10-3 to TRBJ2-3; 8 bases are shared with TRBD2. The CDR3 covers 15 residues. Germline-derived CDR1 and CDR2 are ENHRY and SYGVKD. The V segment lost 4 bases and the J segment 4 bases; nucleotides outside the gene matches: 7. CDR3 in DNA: TGTGCCATCAGTGGCCGGGGGGGCTTACCAGATACGCAGTATTTT. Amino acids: CAISGRGGLPDTQYF.

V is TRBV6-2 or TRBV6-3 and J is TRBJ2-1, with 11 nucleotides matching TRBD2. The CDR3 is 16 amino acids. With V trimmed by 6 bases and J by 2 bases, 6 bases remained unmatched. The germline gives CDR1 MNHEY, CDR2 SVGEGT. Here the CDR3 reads CASSSQTSGAYNEQFF. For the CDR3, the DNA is TGTGCCAGCAGCTCCCAGACTAGCGGGGCCTACAATGAGCAGTTCTTC.

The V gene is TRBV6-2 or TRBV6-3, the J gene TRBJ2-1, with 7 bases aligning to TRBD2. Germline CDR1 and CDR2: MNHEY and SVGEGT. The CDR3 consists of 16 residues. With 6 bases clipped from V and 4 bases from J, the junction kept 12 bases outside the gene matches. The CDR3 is CASSSSRRGRYNEQFF. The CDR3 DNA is TGTGCCAGCAGCTCCTCTAGGCGGGGGAGGTACAATGAGCAGTTCTTC.

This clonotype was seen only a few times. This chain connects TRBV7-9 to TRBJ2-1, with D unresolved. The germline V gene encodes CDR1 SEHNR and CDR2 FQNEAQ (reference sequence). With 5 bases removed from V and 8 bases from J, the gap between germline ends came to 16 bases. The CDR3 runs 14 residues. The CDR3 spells CASSREGSFDEQFF. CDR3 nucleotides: TGTGCCAGCAGCCGTGAAGGGTCATTCGATGAGCAGTTCTTC. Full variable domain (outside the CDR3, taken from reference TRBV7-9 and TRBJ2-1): DTGVSQNPRHKITKRGQNVTFRCDPISEHNRLYWYRQTLGQGPEFLTYFQNEAQLEKSRLLSDRFSAERPKGSFSTLEIQRTEQGDSAMYLCASSREGSFDEQFFGPGTRLTVL.

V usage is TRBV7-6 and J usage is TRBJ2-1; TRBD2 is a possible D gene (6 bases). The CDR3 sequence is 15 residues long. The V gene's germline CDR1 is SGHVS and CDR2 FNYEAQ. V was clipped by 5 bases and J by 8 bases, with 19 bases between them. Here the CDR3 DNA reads TGTGCCAGCAGCGCCGAGGACTATATTCGGGATGAGCAGTTCTTC. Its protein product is CASSAEDYIRDEQFF.

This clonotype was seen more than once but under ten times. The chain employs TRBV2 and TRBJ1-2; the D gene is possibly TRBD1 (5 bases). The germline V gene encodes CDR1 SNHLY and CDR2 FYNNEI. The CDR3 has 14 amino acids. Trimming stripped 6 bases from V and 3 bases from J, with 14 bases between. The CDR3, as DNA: TGTGCCAGCAGCCCACTGGGGGGTGACTATGGCTACACCTTC. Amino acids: CASSPLGGDYGYTF.

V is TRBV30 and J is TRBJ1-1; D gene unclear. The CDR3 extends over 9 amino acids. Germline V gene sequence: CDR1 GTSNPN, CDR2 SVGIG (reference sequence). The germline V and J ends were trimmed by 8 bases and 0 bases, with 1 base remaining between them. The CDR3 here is CAVNTEAFF. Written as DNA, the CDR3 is TGTGCCGTGAACACTGAAGCTTTCTTT.

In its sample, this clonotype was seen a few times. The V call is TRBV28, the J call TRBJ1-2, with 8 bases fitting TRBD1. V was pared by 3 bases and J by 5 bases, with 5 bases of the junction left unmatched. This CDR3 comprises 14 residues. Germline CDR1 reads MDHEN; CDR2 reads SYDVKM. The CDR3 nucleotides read TGTGCCAGCAGTTTGGACAGGGCCCTGTATGGCTACACCTTC. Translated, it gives CASSLDRALYGYTF.

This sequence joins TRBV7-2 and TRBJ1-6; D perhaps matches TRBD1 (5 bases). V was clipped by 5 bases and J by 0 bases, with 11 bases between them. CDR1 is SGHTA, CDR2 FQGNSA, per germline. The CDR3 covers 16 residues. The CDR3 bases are TGTGCCAGCAGCCCCCGACAGATCTCCTATAATTCACCCCTCCACTTT. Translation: CASSPRQISYNSPLHF.

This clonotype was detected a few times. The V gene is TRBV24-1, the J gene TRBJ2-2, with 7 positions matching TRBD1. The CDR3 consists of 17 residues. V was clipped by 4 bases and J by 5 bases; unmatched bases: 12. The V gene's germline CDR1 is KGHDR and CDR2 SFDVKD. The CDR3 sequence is CATSDPGTELGTGELFF. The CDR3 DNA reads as TGTGCCACCAGTGACCCCGGGACAGAGCTTGGTACCGGGGAGCTGTTTTTT.

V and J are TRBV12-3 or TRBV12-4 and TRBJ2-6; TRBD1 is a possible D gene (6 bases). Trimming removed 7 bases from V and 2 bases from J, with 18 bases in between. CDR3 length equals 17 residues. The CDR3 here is CASTYGRWTAGANVLTF. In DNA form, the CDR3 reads TGTGCCAGCACCTACGGGCGTTGGACAGCTGGGGCCAACGTCCTGACTTTC.

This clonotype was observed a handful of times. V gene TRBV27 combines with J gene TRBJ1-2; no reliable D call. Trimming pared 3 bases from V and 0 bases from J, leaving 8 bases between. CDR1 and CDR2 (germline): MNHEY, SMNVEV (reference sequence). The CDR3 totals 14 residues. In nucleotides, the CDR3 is TGTGCCAGCAGTTTTTCACTAACTAACTATGGCTACACCTTC. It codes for CASSFSLTNYGYTF.

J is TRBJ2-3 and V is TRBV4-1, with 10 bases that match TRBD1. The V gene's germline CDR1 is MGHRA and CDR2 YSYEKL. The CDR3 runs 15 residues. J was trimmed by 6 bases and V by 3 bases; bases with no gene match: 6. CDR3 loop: CASSHPRTGGDTQYF. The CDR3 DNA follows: TGCGCCAGCAGCCATCCCCGGACAGGGGGGGATACGCAGTATTTT.

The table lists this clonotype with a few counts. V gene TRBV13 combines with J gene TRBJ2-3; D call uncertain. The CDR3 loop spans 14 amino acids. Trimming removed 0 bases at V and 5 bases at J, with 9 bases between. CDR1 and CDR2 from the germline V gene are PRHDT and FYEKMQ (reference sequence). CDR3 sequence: CASSLGVGKDTQYF. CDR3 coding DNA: TGTGCCAGCAGCTTAGGGGTCGGAAAAGATACGCAGTATTTT.

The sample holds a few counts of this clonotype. DNA of the CDR3: TGTGCCAGCAGCCACACAGGGCCCTTACTCCAAGAGACCCAGTACTTC. Translation: CASSHTGPLLQETQYF. The chain uses TRBV14 and TRBJ2-5, with a tentative D call TRBD1 (6 bases). Trimming cost V 3 bases and J 1 base, with 15 bases left between them. Looked up from germline, CDR1 is SGHDN and CDR2 is FVKESK. The length of the CDR3 is 16 residues.

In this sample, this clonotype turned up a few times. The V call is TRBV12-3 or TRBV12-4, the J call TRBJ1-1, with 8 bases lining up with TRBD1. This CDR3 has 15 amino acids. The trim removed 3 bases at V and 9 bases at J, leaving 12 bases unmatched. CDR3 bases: TGTGCCAGCAGTTTGGGACCGGGACAGGCCGAAAAAGCTTTCTTT. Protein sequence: CASSLGPGQAEKAFF.

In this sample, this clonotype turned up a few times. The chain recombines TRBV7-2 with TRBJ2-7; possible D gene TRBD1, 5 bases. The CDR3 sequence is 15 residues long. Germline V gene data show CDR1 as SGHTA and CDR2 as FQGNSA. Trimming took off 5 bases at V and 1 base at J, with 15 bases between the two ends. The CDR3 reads CASSVDRGASYEQYF. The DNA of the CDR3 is TGTGCCAGCAGCGTAGATAGGGGTGCGTCCTACGAGCAGTACTTC. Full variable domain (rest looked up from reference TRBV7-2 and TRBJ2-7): GAGVSQSPSNKVTEKGKDVELRCDPISGHTALYWYRQSLGQGLEFLIYFQGNSAPDKSGLPSDRFSAERTGGSVSTLTIQRTQQEDSAVYLCASSVDRGASYEQYFGPGTRLTVT.

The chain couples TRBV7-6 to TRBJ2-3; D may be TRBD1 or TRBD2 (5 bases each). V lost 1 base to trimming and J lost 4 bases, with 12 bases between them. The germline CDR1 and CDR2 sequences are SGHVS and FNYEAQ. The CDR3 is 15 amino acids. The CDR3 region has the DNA TGTGCCAGCAGCTTAGGGGCGTGGGGGTCAGATACGCAGTATTTT. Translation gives CASSLGAWGSDTQYF.

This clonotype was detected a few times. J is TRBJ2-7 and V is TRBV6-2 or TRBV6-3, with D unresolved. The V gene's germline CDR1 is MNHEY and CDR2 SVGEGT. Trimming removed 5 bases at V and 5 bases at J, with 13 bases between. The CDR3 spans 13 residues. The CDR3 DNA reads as TGTGCCAGCAGTGCACTCATATTTGACGAGCAGTACTTC. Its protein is CASSALIFDEQYF.

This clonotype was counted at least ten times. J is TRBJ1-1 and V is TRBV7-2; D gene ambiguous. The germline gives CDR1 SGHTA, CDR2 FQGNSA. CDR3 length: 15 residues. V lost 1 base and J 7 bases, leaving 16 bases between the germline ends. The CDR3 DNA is TGTGCCAGCAGCTTAGTCGGTGAGATGGTGAATGAAGCTTTCTTT. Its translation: CASSLVGEMVNEAFF.

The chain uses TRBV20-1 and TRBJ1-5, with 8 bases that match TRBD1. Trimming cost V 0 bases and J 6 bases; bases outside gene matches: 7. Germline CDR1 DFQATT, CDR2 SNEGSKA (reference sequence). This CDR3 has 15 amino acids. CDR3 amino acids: CSARDEDRGGQPQHF. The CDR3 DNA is TGCAGTGCTAGAGATGAAGACAGGGGAGGTCAGCCCCAGCATTTT.